This T cell receptor beta chain was identified in a study of shared clonotypes between healthy human individuals. About the research overall: CD4 naive and memory got three plates each, CD8 naive two, CD8 memory one.

The run depth of the assay was deep. The data were produced by immunoSEQ multiplex PCR, yet TCRdb's version contains in-frame clones alone and is incomplete. The sample lists some 1.5 million clones, 95% to 99% occurring once. Losses at the gene ends were 5 bases for V and 0 bases for J; bases not matched to a gene: 13. The germline gives CDR1 SGHVS, CDR2 FQNEAQ. This CDR3 is 19 amino acids long. This receptor was identified in a man aged 25 to 40 in good health. Sequencing was performed on naive CD4+ T cells sorted from blood. Subset in this sample: CD45RA+ positively selected. V and J are TRBV7-8 and TRBJ1-5; 10 positions agree with TRBD1. DNA for the CDR3: TGTGCCAGCAGCCGCGCCCCGGGACAGGGGAGGGTTAGCAATCAGCCCCAGCATTTT. It yields the protein CASSRAPGQGRVSNQPQHF.